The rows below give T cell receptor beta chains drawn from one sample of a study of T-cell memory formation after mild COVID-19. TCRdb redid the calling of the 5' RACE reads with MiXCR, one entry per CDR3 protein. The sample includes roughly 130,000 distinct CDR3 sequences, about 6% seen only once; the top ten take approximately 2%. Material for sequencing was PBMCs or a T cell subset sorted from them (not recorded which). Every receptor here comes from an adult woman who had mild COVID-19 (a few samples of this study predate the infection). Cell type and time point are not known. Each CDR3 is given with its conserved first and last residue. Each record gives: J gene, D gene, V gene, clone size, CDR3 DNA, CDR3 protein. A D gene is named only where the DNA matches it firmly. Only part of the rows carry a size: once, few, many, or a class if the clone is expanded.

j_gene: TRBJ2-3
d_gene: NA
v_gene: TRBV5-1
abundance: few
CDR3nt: TGCGCCAGCAGCTTGGCTGACAGGTCTAGCACAGATACGCAGTATTTT
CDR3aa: CASSLADRSSTDTQYF

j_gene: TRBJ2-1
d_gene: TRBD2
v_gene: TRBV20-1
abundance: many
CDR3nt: TGCAGGGGGATGGGGACTAGCGGGGTACCATTAGGAGTCTTC
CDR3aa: CRGMGTSGVPLGVF

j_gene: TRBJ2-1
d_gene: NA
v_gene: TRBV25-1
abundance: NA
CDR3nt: TGTGCCAGCAGTGAGGGTGGGACTCCTAAGTTCTTC
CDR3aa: CASSEGGTPKFF

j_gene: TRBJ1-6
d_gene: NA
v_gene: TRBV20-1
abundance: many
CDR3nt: TGCAGTGCTAGGGGGGGCCAGGGTATTGTCAATTCACCCCTCCACTTT
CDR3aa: CSARGGQGIVNSPLHF

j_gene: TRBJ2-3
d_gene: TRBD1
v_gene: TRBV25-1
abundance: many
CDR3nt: TGTGCCAGCAGTGAATCGGGGACAGGGGGGTCAGATACGCAGTATTTT
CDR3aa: CASSESGTGGSDTQYF

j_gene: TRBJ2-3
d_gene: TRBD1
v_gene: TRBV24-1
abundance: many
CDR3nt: TGTGCCACCAGCCCCGGGACAGGATATCCCCAAGGAGATACGCAGTATTTT
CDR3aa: CATSPGTGYPQGDTQYF

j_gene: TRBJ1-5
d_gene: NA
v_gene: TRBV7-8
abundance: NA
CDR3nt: TGTGCCAGCAGCTTCAACGGGCCCCAGCATTTT
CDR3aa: CASSFNGPQHF

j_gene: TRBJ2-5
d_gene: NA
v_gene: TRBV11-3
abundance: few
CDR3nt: TGTGCCAGCAGCTTAGGTATCCAGGCCCAAGAGACCCAGTACTTC
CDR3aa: CASSLGIQAQETQYF

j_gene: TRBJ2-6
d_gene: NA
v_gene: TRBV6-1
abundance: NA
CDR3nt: TGTGCCAGCAGACAGGGATCCTCTGGGGCCAACGTCCTGACTTTC
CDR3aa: CASRQGSSGANVLTF

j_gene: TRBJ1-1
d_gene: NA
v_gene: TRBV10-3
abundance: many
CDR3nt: TGTGCCATCGGACCTAGGGGAGCGGGGAACACTGAAGCTTTCTTT
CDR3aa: CAIGPRGAGNTEAFF

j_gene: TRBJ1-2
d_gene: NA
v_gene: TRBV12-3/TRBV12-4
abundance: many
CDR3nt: TGTGCCAGCAGTCCCTTGCTCTCGGGAGTCTATGGCTACACCTTC
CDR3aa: CASSPLLSGVYGYTF

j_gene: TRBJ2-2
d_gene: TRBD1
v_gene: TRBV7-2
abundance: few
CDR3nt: TGTGCCAGCAGCCTTCGGGACAGGGGTGACGGGGAGCTGTTTTTT
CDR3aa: CASSLRDRGDGELFF

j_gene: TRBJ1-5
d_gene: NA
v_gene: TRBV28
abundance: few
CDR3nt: TGTGCCAGCAGCGTTGATATCCAGCCCCAGCATTTT
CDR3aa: CASSVDIQPQHF

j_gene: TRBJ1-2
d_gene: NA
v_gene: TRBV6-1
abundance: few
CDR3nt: TGTGCCAGCAGCCCACTTGACTATGGCTACACCTTC
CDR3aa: CASSPLDYGYTF

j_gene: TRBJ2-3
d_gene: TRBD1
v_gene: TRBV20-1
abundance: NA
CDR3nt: TGCAGTGCCCAAGGGACAGGTGGCACGGATACGCAGTATTTT
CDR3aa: CSAQGTGGTDTQYF

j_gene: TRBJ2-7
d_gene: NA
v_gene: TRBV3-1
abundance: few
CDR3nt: TGTGCCAGCAGCGGGGACTACGAGCAGTACTTC
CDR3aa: CASSGDYEQYF

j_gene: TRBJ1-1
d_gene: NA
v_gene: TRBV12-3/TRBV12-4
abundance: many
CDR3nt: TGTGCCAGCAGTGTCCGGGACACAGCCACTGAAGCTTTCTTT
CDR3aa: CASSVRDTATEAFF

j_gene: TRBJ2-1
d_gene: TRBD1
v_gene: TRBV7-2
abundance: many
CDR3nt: TGTGCCAGCAGCCCTAGGGACAGAATCGAGCAGTTCTTC
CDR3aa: CASSPRDRIEQFF

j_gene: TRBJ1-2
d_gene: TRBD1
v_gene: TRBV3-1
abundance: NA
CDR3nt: TGTGCCAGCAGCCGGACACTCGCAGGGGGGAATGGCTACACCTTC
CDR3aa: CASSRTLAGGNGYTF

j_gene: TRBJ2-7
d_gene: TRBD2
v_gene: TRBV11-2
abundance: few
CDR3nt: TGTGCCAGCAGCCCCCCAAGGGCTAGCGGTACCTACGAGCAGTACTTC
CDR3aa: CASSPPRASGTYEQYF

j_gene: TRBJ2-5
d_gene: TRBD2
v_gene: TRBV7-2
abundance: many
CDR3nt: TGTGCCAGCAGCTCAACTAGCGGGAGGGCAAGGGCCCAGTACTTC
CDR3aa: CASSSTSGRARAQYF

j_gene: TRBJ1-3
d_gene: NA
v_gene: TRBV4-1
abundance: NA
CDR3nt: TGCGCCAGCAGCCCACAGGGCGCGGGGGGAAACACCATATATTTT
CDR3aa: CASSPQGAGGNTIYF

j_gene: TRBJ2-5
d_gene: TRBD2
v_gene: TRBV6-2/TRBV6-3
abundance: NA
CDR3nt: TGTGCCAGCAGTTACTCGATCGGGGCGGGAGCGGAAGAGACCCAGTACTTC
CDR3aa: CASSYSIGAGAEETQYF

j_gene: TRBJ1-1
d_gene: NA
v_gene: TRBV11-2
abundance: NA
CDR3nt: TGTGCCAGCAGCTCTCAACAGGGCGGGATGAACACTGAAGCTTTCTTT
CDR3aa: CASSSQQGGMNTEAFF

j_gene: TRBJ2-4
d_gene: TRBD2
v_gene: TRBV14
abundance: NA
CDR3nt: TGTGCCAGCAGCTCAAGGACTAGCGGGGCCAAAAACATTCAGTACTTC
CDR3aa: CASSSRTSGAKNIQYF

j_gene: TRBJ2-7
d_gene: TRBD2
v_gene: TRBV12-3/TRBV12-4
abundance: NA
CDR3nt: TGTGCCAGCAGTTTATACCCTAGCGGGAGCCTTTACGAGCAGTACTTC
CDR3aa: CASSLYPSGSLYEQYF

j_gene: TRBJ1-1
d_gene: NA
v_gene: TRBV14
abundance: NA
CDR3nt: TGTGCCAGCAGCCAGTCAGGGAGGACTGAAGCTTTCTTT
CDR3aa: CASSQSGRTEAFF

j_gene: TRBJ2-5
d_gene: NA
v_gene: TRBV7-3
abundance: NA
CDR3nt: TGTGCCAGCAGCTTAAGGGGACGTGTTTCGGGAGAGACCCAGTACTTC
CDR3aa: CASSLRGRVSGETQYF

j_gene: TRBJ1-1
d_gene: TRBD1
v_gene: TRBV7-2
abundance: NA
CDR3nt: TGTGCCAGCAGCTTAGCGTACAACAGGGGGGGCAACACTGAAGCTTTCTTT
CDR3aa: CASSLAYNRGGNTEAFF

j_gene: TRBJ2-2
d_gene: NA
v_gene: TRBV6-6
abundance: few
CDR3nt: TGTGCCAGCAGTTACCCCGGACACCCTAGCAGCACCGGGGAGCTGTTTTTT
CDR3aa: CASSYPGHPSSTGELFF

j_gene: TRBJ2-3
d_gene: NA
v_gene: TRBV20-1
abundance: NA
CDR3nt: TGCAGTGCTGCCGTAGCGGGCCCAGGGGCAGATACGCAGTATTTT
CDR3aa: CSAAVAGPGADTQYF

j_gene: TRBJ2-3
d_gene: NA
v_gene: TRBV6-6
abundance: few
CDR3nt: TGTGCCAGCAGTTACCTGGACAGCCTCACAGATACGCAGTATTTT
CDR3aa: CASSYLDSLTDTQYF

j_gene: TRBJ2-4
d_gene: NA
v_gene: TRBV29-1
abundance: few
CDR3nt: TGCAGCGCACGTGATCAAGGGGCGGCCAAAAACATTCAGTACTTC
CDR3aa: CSARDQGAAKNIQYF

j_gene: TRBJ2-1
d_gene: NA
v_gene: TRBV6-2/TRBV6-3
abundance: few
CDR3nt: TGTGCCAGCAGTTCCCCTGGGTCGTACAATGAGCAGTTCTTC
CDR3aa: CASSSPGSYNEQFF

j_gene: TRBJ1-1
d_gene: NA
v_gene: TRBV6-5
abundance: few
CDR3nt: TGTGCCAGCAGTTGGGGTACAGGGAACACTGAAGCTTTCTTT
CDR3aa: CASSWGTGNTEAFF

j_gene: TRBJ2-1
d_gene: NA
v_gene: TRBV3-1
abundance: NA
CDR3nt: TGTGCCAGCAGCCAGCAGCGGGACAATGAGCAGTTCTTC
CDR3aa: CASSQQRDNEQFF

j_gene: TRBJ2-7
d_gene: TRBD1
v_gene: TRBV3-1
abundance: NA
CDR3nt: TGTGCCAGCAGCCATAGGACAGGGAGAGGCTACGAGCAGTACTTC
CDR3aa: CASSHRTGRGYEQYF

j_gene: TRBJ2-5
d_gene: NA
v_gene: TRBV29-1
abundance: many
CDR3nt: TGCAGCGTTGTGGGGCATCAAGAGACCCAGTACTTC
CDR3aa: CSVVGHQETQYF

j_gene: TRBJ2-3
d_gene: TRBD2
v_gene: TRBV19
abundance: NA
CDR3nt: TGTGCCAGTAGAGCGGCTAGCGGGAGAGCAGATACGCAGTATTTT
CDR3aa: CASRAASGRADTQYF

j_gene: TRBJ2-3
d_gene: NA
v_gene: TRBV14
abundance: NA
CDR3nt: TGTGCCAGCAGCCACCATGGCACAGATACGCAGTATTTT
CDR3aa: CASSHHGTDTQYF

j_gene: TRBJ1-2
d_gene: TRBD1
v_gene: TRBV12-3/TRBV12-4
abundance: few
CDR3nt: TGTGCCAGCAGTTTGTACAGGGGGAACTATGGCTACACCTTC
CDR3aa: CASSLYRGNYGYTF